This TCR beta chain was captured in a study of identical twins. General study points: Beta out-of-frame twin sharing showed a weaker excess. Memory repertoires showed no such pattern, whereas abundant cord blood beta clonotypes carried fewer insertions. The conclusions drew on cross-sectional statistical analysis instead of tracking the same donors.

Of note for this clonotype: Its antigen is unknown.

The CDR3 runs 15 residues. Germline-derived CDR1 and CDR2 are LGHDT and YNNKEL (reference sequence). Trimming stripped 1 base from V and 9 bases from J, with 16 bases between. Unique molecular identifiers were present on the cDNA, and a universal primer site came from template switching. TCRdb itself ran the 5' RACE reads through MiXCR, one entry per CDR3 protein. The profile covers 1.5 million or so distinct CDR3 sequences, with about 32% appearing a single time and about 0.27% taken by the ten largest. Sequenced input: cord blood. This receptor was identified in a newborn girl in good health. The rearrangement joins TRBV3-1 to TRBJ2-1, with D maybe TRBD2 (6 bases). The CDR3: CASSQGFGLGSEQFF. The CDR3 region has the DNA TGTGCCAGCAGCCAAGGGTTTGGCCTCGGGAGTGAGCAGTTCTTC.